The next 20 T cell receptor beta chains were all read from a single sample in a study of T cell responses to AZD1222 COVID-19 vaccine. The protocol was immunoSEQ multiplex PCR, while the TCRdb copy is restricted to in-frame clones and leaves out a portion. Of 100,000 to 150,000 clones listed, about 91% are singletons. The sequenced sample was peripheral blood, obtained on day 0 of AZD1222 vaccination. Receptors were obtained from an adult in good health.

The rearrangement links TRBV7-9 to TRBJ2-7; TRBD1 might be the D (5 bases). V shed 3 bases and J shed 3 bases, with 6 bases lying between them. The CDR3 consists of 12 residues. The germline gives CDR1 SEHNR, CDR2 FQNEAQ (reference sequence). The CDR3 loop is CASSFTGYEQYF. The CDR3 DNA reads as TGTGCCAGCAGCTTTACAGGCTACGAGCAGTACTTC.

This clone was recorded only once. CDR3 in DNA: TGTGCCAGCAGTTACCTTTCGGGGACCGCTAATGAAGCTTTCTTT. Its translation is CASSYLSGTANEAFF. This rearrangement joins TRBV6-5 to TRBJ1-1; D may be TRBD1 (5 bases). The V end lost 2 bases, the J end lost 7 bases, and 17 bases lay between the germline ends. The CDR3 covers 15 residues. The germline V gene has CDR1 MNHEY and CDR2 SVGAGI.

The V gene is TRBV18, the J gene TRBJ1-2; no firm D call. V lost 0 bases to trimming and J lost 8 bases, with 19 bases between them. The germline CDR1 and CDR2 sequences are KGHSH and LQKENI. The length of the CDR3 is 16 residues. The CDR3 DNA sequence: TGTGCCAGCTCACCACCTGCCGGGGAGTCCCTTGGAGGCTACACCTTC. This sequence encodes CASSPPAGESLGGYTF.

V usage is TRBV7-9 and J usage is TRBJ1-4; TRBD1 aligns across 9 bases. The germline gives CDR1 SEHNR, CDR2 FQNEAQ (reference sequence). The trim removed 5 bases at V and 13 bases at J, leaving 2 bases unmatched. The CDR3 is made up of 11 amino acids. The DNA for the CDR3 is TGTGCCAGCAGCCAGACAGGGGGACTGTTTTTT. Its translation is CASSQTGGLFF.

The chain links TRBV6-5 to TRBJ1-2, with 8 bases aligning to TRBD1. Trimming at V came to 4 bases and at J to 8 bases, leaving 12 bases not matched to a gene. Germline loops: CDR1 MNHEY, CDR2 SVGAGI. The CDR3 sequence is 15 residues long. CDR3 residues: CASSFGTGAIGGYTF. Here the CDR3 DNA reads TGTGCCAGCAGTTTCGGGACAGGCGCGATCGGCGGCTACACCTTC.

The rearrangement uses TRBV27 and TRBJ1-6; D is unresolved. The CDR3 length is 12 residues. V was pared by 8 bases and J by 7 bases, with 9 bases between. The germline CDR1 and CDR2 sequences are MNHEY and SMNVEV (reference sequence). CDR3 sequence: CASGNRNSPLHF. CDR3 coding DNA: TGTGCCAGCGGCAACAGAAATTCACCCCTCCACTTT.

The chain is built from TRBV29-1 and TRBJ1-1; D unclear. This CDR3 contains 13 residues. The V and J ends lost 3 bases and 0 bases respectively, with 8 bases between them. Germline CDR1 and CDR2: SQVTM and ANQGSEA. For the CDR3, the DNA is TGCAGCGTTGAGGAGAATATGAACACTGAAGCTTTCTTT. Amino acids: CSVEENMNTEAFF.

This rearrangement joins TRBV24-1 to TRBJ2-3; D assignment may be TRBD1 or TRBD2 (5 bases each). The germline gives CDR1 KGHDR, CDR2 SFDVKD. Trimming took off 2 bases at V and 3 bases at J, with 14 bases between the two ends. This CDR3 region has 16 residues. CDR3 DNA: TGTGCCACCAGTGATTGGGGACCTACGGGGACAGATACGCAGTATTTT. Protein product: CATSDWGPTGTDTQYF.

The sample holds one count of this clone. The chain joins TRBV12-3 or TRBV12-4 to TRBJ2-2; unclear D gene. The CDR3 extends over 11 amino acids. The V gene lost 6 bases and the J gene lost 7 bases, with 6 bases spanning the gap. The CDR3 nucleotides read TGTGCCAGCAGCCGCGTCGGGGAGCTGTTTTTT. Encoded protein: CASSRVGELFF.

This clone showed up just once. The gene calls are TRBV12-3 or TRBV12-4 and TRBJ2-1; 7 bases map to TRBD2. The CDR3 has 11 residues. J gave up 15 bases and V 8 bases, and 10 bases lay outside the gene matches. CDR3 residues: CASGRWGEGFF. As DNA, the CDR3 is TGTGCCAGCGGGCGCTGGGGGGAGGGGTTCTTC.

The gene calls are TRBV18 and TRBJ1-2; D is undetermined. The CDR3 has 16 residues. The germline V and J ends were trimmed by 3 bases and 1 base, with 15 bases remaining between them. Germline CDR1 is KGHSH and CDR2 is LQKENI. The DNA of the CDR3 is TGTGCCAGCTCACCGATGCGGCCCGGGAATAACTATGGCTACACCTTC. Translated: CASSPMRPGNNYGYTF.

The V and J genes are TRBV5-1 and TRBJ1-3; D possibly corresponds to TRBD1 (5 bases). Trimming left V 3 bases short and J 0 bases short, with 16 bases between. CDR1 and CDR2 (germline): SGHRS, YFSETQ. This CDR3 is built from 17 residues. CDR3 coding DNA: TGCGCCAGCAGCTCCTCCCCGGGACGGACCTCTGGAAACACCATATATTTT. It yields the protein CASSSSPGRTSGNTIYF.

The rearrangement links TRBV6-5 to TRBJ1-1; D gene uncertain. The germline gives CDR1 MNHEY, CDR2 SVGAGI. The ends were cut back, 0 bases at V and 8 bases at J, with 4 bases in the middle. The CDR3 length is 11 residues. In DNA, the CDR3 is TGTGCCAGCAGTTACTCGTCGGAAGCTTTCTTT. Translation gives CASSYSSEAFF.

The chain employs TRBV6-2 or TRBV6-3 and TRBJ1-1; no firm D call. The CDR3 spans 11 residues. Germline V gives CDR1 MNHEY, CDR2 SVGEGT. V lost 2 bases to trimming and J lost 8 bases, with 6 bases between them. DNA of the CDR3: TGTGCCAGCAGTTACGCGTGGGAAGCTTTCTTT. Translated: CASSYAWEAFF.

This clone is a singleton in its sample. The V and J genes are TRBV12-3 or TRBV12-4 and TRBJ2-7; D is unclear. V gave up 6 bases and J gave up 3 bases, with 12 bases separating them. This CDR3 has 13 residues. This CDR3 is CASRPPRDYEQYF. CDR3 nucleotide sequence: TGTGCCAGCAGGCCGCCTAGGGACTACGAGCAGTACTTC.

The chain is built from TRBV6-2 or TRBV6-3 and TRBJ2-6, with D possibly being TRBD1 (5 bases). Trimming pared 2 bases from V and 2 bases from J, leaving 16 bases between. The CDR3 is made up of 18 amino acids. The germline V gene encodes CDR1 MNHEY and CDR2 SVGEGT. The CDR3 protein is CASSYQIAQGTGANVLTF. DNA of the CDR3: TGTGCCAGCAGTTACCAGATAGCCCAGGGTACTGGGGCCAACGTCCTGACTTTC.

V and J are TRBV18 and TRBJ1-6; unclear D gene. CDR1 and CDR2 from the germline V gene are KGHSH and LQKENI. V was clipped by 0 bases and J by 7 bases, with 13 bases between them. This CDR3 comprises 16 residues. Written as DNA, the CDR3 is TGTGCCAGCTCACCACCGGTCACGGTGGAGAATTCACCCCTCCACTTT. The encoded protein is CASSPPVTVENSPLHF.

The rearrangement uses TRBV19 and TRBJ1-5; D ambiguous. Trimming took off 7 bases at V and 3 bases at J, with 13 bases between the two ends. Germline CDR1 LNHDA, CDR2 SQIVND (reference sequence). The CDR3 has 14 amino acids. CDR3 bases: TGTGCCAGTACGGCGCGGGGAAACAATCAGCCCCAGCATTTT. Translated, it gives CASTARGNNQPQHF.

V and J are TRBV6-5 and TRBJ1-5, with D unclear. V lost 7 bases and J 1 base, leaving 11 bases between the germline ends. The CDR3 totals 14 residues. Germline V lookup: CDR1 MNHEY, CDR2 SVGAGI. The CDR3 here is CASIQTGSNQPQHF. For the CDR3, the DNA is TGTGCCAGCATCCAGACGGGAAGCAATCAGCCCCAGCATTTT.

The rearrangement uses TRBV11-2 and TRBJ2-2; D call uncertain. Deletions cut 5 bases from V and 5 bases from J, with 12 bases between. This CDR3 is 14 amino acids long. The germline V gene encodes CDR1 SGHAT and CDR2 FQNNGV. CDR3 in amino acids: CASSPVGLTGELFF. CDR3 nucleotides: TGTGCCAGCAGCCCCGTAGGGCTAACCGGGGAGCTGTTTTTT.